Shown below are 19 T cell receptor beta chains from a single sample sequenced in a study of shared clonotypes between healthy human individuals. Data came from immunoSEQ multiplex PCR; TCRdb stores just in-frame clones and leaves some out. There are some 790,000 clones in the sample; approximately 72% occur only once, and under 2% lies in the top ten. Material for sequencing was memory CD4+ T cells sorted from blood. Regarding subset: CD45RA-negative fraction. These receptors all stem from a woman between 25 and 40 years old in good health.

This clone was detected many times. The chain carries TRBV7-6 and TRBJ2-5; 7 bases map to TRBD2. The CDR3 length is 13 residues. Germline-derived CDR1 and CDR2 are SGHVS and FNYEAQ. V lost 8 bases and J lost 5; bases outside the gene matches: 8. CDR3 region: CASVAGLRETQYF. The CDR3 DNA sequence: TGTGCCAGCGTAGCGGGCCTCCGGGAGACCCAGTACTTC. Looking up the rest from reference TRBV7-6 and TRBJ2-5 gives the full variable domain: GAGVSQSPRYKVTKRGQDVALRCDPISGHVSLYWYRQALGQGPEFLTYFNYEAQQDKSGLPNDRFSAERPEGSISTLTIQRTEQRDSAMYRCASVAGLRETQYFGPGTRLLVL.

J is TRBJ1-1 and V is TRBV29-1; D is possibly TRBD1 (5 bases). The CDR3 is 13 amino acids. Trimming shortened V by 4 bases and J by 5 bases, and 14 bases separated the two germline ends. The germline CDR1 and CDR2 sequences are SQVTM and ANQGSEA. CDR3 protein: CSVGGEGRTEAFF. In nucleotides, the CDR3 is TGCAGCGTTGGAGGGGAAGGTAGGACTGAAGCTTTCTTT.

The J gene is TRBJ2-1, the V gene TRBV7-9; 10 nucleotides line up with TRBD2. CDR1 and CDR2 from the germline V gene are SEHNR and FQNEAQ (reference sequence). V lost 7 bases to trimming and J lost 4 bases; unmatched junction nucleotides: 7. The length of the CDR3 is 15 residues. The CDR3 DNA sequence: TGTGCCAGCACCCCCCAGCGGGAGGGGTACAATGAGCAGTTCTTC. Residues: CASTPQREGYNEQFF.

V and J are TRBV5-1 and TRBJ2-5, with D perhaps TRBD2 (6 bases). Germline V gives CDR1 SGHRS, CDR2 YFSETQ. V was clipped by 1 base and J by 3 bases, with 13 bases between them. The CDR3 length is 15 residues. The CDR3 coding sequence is TGCGCCAGCAGCTTGAGGGCGGGGACCGAAGAGACCCAGTACTTC. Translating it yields CASSLRAGTEETQYF. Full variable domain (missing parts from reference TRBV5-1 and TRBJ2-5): KAGVTQTPRYLIKTRGQQVTLSCSPISGHRSVSWYQQTPGQGLQFLFEYFSETQRNKGNFPGRFSGRQFSNSRSEMNVSTLELGDSALYLCASSLRAGTEETQYFGPGTRLLVL.

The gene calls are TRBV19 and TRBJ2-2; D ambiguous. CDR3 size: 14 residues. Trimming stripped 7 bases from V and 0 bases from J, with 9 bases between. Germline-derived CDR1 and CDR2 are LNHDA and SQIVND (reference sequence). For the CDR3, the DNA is TGTGCCAGTAAATCTAGTTCGAACACCGGGGAGCTGTTTTTT. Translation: CASKSSSNTGELFF.

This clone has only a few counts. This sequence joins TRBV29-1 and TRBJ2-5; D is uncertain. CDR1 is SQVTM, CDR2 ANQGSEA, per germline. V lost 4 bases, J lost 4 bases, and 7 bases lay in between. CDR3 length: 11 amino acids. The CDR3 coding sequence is TGCAGCGTTGTGTTTTCAGAGACCCAGTACTTC. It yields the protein CSVVFSETQYF.

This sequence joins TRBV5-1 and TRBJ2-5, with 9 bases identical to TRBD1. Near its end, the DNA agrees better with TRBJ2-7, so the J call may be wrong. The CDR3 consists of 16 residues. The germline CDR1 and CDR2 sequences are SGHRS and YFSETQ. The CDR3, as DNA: TGCGCCAGCAGCTTGGCCGGGACAGGGATATCCTACGAGCAGTACTTC. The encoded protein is CASSLAGTGISYEQYF.

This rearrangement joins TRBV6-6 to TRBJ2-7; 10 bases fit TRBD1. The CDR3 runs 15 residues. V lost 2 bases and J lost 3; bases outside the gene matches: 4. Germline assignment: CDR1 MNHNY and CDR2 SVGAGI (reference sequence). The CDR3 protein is CASSYRTGGFYEQYF. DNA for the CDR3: TGTGCCAGCAGTTACCGGACAGGGGGTTTCTACGAGCAGTACTTC.

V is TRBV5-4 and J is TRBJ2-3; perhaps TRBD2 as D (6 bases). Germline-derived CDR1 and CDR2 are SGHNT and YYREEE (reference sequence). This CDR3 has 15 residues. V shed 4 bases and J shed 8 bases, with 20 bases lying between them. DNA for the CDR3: TGTGCCAGCAGCCGCCGCGATAGCGGCCCCCCTACGCAGTATTTT. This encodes CASSRRDSGPPTQYF.

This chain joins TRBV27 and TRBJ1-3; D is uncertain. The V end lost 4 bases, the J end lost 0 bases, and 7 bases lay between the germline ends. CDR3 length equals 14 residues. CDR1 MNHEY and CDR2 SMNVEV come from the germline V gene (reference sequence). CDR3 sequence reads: CASSSADSGNTIYF. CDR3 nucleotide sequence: TGTGCCAGCAGTTCTGCAGACTCTGGAAACACCATATATTTT.

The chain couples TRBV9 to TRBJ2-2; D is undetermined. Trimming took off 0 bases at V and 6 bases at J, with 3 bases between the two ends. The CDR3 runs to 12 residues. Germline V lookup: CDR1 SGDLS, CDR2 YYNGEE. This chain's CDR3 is CASSVEAGELFF. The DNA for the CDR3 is TGTGCCAGCAGCGTAGAGGCCGGGGAGCTGTTTTTT.

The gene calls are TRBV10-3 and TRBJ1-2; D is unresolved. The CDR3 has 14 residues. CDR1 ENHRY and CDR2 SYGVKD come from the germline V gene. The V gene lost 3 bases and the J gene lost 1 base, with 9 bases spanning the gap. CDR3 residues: CAISEWGGNYGYTF. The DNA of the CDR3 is TGTGCCATCAGTGAATGGGGAGGTAACTATGGCTACACCTTC.

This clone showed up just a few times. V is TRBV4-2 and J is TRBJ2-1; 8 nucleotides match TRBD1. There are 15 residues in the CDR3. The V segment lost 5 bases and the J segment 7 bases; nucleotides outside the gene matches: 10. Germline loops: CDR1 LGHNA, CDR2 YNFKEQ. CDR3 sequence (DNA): TGTGCCAGCAGCACACTACGACAGGGGAGAAATGAGCAGTTCTTC. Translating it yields CASSTLRQGRNEQFF.

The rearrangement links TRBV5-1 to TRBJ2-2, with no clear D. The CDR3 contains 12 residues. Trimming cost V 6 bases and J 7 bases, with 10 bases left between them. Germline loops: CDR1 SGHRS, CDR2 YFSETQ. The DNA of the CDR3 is TGCGCCAGCAAAGGCCCTGTCGGGGAGCTGTTTTTT. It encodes CASKGPVGELFF.

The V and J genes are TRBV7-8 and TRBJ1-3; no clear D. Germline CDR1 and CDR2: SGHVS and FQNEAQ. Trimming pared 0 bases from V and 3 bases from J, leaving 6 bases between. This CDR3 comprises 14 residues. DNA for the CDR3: TGTGCCAGCAGCTTAGCCATTCTTGGAAACACCATATATTTT. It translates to CASSLAILGNTIYF.

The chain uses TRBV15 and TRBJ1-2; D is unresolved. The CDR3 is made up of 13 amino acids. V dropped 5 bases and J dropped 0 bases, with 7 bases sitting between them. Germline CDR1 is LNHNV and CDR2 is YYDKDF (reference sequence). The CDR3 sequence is CATSELANYGYTF. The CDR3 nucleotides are TGTGCCACCAGCGAGTTGGCTAACTATGGCTACACCTTC.

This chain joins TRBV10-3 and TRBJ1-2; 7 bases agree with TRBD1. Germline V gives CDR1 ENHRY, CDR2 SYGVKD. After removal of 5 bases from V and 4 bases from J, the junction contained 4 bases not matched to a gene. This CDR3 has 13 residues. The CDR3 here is CAISTQGTYGYTF. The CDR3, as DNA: TGTGCCATCAGTACACAGGGGACCTATGGCTACACCTTC.

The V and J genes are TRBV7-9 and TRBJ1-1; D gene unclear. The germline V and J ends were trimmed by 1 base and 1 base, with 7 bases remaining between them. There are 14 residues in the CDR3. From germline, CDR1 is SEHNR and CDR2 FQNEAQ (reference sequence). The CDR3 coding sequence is TGTGCCAGCAGCTTAGTACCGGAGAACACTGAAGCTTTCTTT. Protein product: CASSLVPENTEAFF. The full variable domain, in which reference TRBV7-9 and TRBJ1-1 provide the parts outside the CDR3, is DTGVSQNPRHKITKRGQNVTFRCDPISEHNRLYWYRQTLGQGPEFLTYFQNEAQLEKSRLLSDRFSAERPKGSFSTLEIQRTEQGDSAMYLCASSLVPENTEAFFGQGTRLTVV.

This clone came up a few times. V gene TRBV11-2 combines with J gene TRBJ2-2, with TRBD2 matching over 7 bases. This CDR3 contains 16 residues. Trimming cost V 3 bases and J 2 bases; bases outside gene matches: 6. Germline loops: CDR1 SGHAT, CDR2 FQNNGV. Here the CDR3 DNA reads TGTGCCAGCAGCTTCTCCGGGACTACCAACACCGGGGAGCTGTTTTTT. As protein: CASSFSGTTNTGELFF.